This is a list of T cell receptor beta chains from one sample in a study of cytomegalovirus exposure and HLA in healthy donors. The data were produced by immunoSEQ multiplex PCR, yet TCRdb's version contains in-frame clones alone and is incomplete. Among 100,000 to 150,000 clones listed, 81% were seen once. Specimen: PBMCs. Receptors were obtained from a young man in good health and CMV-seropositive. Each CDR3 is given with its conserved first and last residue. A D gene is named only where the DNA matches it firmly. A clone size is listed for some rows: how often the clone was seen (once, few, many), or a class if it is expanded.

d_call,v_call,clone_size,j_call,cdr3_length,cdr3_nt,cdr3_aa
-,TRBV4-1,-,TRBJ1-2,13,TGCGCCAGCAGCCTGGACAGCCTTTATGGCTACACCTTC,CASSLDSLYGYTF
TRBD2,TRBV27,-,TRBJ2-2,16,TGTGCCAGCAGTTTCGGGGGGTTATCCGGTCCCGGGGAGCTGTTTTTT,CASSFGGLSGPGELFF
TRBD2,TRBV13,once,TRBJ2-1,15,TGTGCCAGCAGCTTAGGTAGCGGGGTCTACAATGAGCAGTTCTTC,CASSLGSGVYNEQFF
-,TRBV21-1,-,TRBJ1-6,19,TGTGCCAGCAGCAAACTGGGAACGACAGGGGCGATCTATAATTCACCCCTCCACTTT,CASSKLGTTGAIYNSPLHF
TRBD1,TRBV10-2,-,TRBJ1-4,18,TGCGCCAGCAGTGCTATCTGGGACAGGGGCCAAAACGGAGAAAAACTGTTTTTT,CASSAIWDRGQNGEKLFF
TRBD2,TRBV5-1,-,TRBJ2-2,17,TGCGCCAGCAGCCCTAGGGGGACTAGGGTGTGGTCCGGGGAGCTGTTTTTT,CASSPRGTRVWSGELFF
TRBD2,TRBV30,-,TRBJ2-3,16,TGTGCCTGGGGCGGAGGACTAGCGGGCTACTCAGATACGCAGTATTTT,CAWGGGLAGYSDTQYF
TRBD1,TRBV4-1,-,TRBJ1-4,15,TGCGCCAGCAGCCGAGACAGGGATTCGGGTGAAAAACTGTTTTTT,CASSRDRDSGEKLFF
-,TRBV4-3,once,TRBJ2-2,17,TGCGCCAGCAGCCAAGAAGCCCCTAGTCGGGACACCGGGGAGCTGTTTTTT,CASSQEAPSRDTGELFF
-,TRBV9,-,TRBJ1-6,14,TGTGCCAGCAGCGTAGGAGTCCAGGATTCACCCCTCCACTTT,CASSVGVQDSPLHF
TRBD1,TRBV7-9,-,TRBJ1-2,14,TGTGCCAGCAGTCCGGGACAGGGCCTTGGCGGCTACACCTTC,CASSPGQGLGGYTF
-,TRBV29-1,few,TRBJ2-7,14,TGCAGCGTTGAAGATCGGCTAGCCGGGGGCGAGCAGTACTTC,CSVEDRLAGGEQYF
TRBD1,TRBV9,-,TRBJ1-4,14,TGTGCCAGCAGCTCCCGGACAGGGGACGAAAAACTGTTTTTT,CASSSRTGDEKLFF
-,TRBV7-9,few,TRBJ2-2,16,TGTGCCAGCAGCTCCCTTCGGGCGGGCAACACCGGGGAGCTGTTTTTT,CASSSLRAGNTGELFF
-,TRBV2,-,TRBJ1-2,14,TGTGCCAGCAGTGAACTTCGGACAGCGAACCGCTACACCTTC,CASSELRTANRYTF
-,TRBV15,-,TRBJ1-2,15,TGTGCCACCAGCAGAGTGAGATGGACAATCGACGGCTACACCTTC,CATSRVRWTIDGYTF
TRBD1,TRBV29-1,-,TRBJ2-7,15,TGCAGCGTTGTTGGACAGGGGGCCCCCTCCTACGAGCAGTACTTC,CSVVGQGAPSYEQYF
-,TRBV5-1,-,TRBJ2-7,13,TGCGCCAGCAGCTTGGATAGCGGCTACGAGCAGTACTTC,CASSLDSGYEQYF
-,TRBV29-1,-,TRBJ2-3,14,TGCAGCGTTGGCAGGAAAGCTAGCACAGATACGCAGTATTTT,CSVGRKASTDTQYF
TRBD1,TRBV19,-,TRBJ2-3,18,TGTGCCAGTAGTATAGCAACAACCGGGACAGGCCGCACAGATACGCAGTATTTT,CASSIATTGTGRTDTQYF
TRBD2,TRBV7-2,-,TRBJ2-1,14,TGTGCCAGCAGCCCAGGACTAGCTGTCAATGAGCAGTTCTTC,CASSPGLAVNEQFF
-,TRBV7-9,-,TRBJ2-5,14,TGTGCCAGCAGCTTTAATCGGGGACAAGAGACCCAGTACTTC,CASSFNRGQETQYF
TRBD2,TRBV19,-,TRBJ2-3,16,TGTGCCAGTAGTATCAGAACTAGCGGGAACACAGATACGCAGTATTTT,CASSIRTSGNTDTQYF
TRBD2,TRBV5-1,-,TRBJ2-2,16,TGCGCCAGCAGCGGAACGGGACTACGGAACACCGGGGAGCTGTTTTTT,CASSGTGLRNTGELFF
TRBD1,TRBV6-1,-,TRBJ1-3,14,TGTGCCAGCAGTGTCAGGGGGCCGGGAAACACCATATATTTT,CASSVRGPGNTIYF
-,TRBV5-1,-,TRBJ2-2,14,TGCGCCAGCAGCTTGGAGGGGCGAACCGGGGAGCTGTTTTTT,CASSLEGRTGELFF
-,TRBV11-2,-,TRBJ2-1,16,TGTGCCAGCAGCTTCGGAGAGGTGAGTGGCTACAATGAGCAGTTCTTC,CASSFGEVSGYNEQFF
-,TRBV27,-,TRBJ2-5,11,TGTGCCTCCTGGCAGGGTGAGACCCAGTACTTC,CASWQGETQYF
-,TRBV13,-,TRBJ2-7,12,TGTGCCAGCAGCTCACTATCATACGAGCAGTACTTC,CASSSLSYEQYF